One sample yielded the 17 T cell receptor beta chains listed below, sequenced in a study of T cell changes during pregnancy in multiple sclerosis. Data came from immunoSEQ multiplex PCR; TCRdb stores just in-frame clones and leaves some out. The repertoire has about 38,000 clones, about 94% of them found once; the top ten carry 0.39%. The sequences come from CD4+ T cells from peripheral blood mononuclear cells, collected in the second trimester of pregnancy. The source of these receptors is a female donor with multiple sclerosis, enrolled in a pregnancy study.

The chain carries TRBV5-1 and TRBJ2-5; 14 bases are a match to TRBD2. V shed 3 bases and J 1 base; nucleotides not matched to a gene: 5. Germline V gene lookup returns CDR1 SGHRS and CDR2 YFSETQ. There are 17 residues in the CDR3. The CDR3 nucleotides are TGCGCCAGCAGCTCCGGGACTAGCGGGAGTTTCCAAGAGACCCAGTACTTC. This sequence encodes CASSSGTSGSFQETQYF.

The rearrangement links TRBV5-1 to TRBJ1-1; TRBD1 aligns across 7 bases. V lost 5 bases, J lost 4 bases, and 8 bases stayed unmatched. The germline V gene encodes CDR1 SGHRS and CDR2 YFSETQ. The CDR3 contains 14 residues. CDR3 amino acids: CASSSTGFGTEAFF. As DNA, the CDR3 is TGCGCCAGCAGTTCGACAGGGTTCGGCACTGAAGCTTTCTTT.

The chain combines TRBV7-9 with TRBJ2-5; 8 bases fit TRBD2. Per the germline V gene, CDR1 is SEHNR and CDR2 is FQNEAQ (reference sequence). The J segment lost 1 base and the V segment lost 5 bases, leaving 3 bases of the junction unmatched. The CDR3 has 14 amino acids. The CDR3 protein is CASSRSGAQETQYF. CDR3 bases: TGTGCCAGCAGCCGTAGCGGGGCCCAAGAGACCCAGTACTTC.

This chain joins TRBV7-9 and TRBJ2-3; D is ambiguous. Germline CDR1 and CDR2: SEHNR and FQNEAQ (reference sequence). V shed 1 base and J shed 0 bases, with 8 bases lying between them. The CDR3 totals 15 residues. CDR3 residues: CASSLGVTSTDTQYF. DNA of the CDR3: TGTGCCAGCAGCTTAGGCGTCACCAGCACAGATACGCAGTATTTT.

The chain has TRBV7-6 and TRBJ2-2, with 8 bases that match TRBD1. The V gene's germline CDR1 is SGHVS and CDR2 FNYEAQ. This CDR3 is 19 amino acids long. J was trimmed by 5 bases and V by 2 bases; bases with no gene match: 16. The DNA for the CDR3 is TGTGCCAGCAGCTTAAGGGTGCCGGGCCAGGGGGCCGGAACCGGGGAGCTGTTTTTT. Translation: CASSLRVPGQGAGTGELFF.

The chain couples TRBV7-3 to TRBJ2-7, with 8 bases matching TRBD2. The V gene's germline CDR1 is SGHTA and CDR2 FQGTGA. The V segment lost 5 bases and the J segment 3 bases; nucleotides outside the gene matches: 9. The CDR3 has 15 residues. DNA of the CDR3: TGTGCCAGCAGCCCCCAAGCGGGGGACCACTACGAGCAGTACTTC. Its translation is CASSPQAGDHYEQYF.

The V and J genes are TRBV6-5 and TRBJ1-1, with 11 bases fitting TRBD1. The germline V gene has CDR1 MNHEY and CDR2 SVGAGI. J was trimmed by 3 bases and V by 6 bases; bases with no gene match: 6. CDR3 length: 15 amino acids. In DNA form, the CDR3 reads TGTGCCAGCAGAAGGGACAGGGGGAGGGACACTGAAGCTTTCTTT. Its translation is CASRRDRGRDTEAFF.

The CDR3 loop is CASSNGGRRTGELFF. The CDR3 nucleotides are TGTGCCAGTAGTAACGGGGGGCGACGGACCGGGGAGCTGTTTTTT. The chain couples TRBV19 to TRBJ2-2; D might be TRBD2 (7 bases). The V gene lost 4 bases and the J gene lost 5 bases, with 14 bases spanning the gap. The germline V gene has CDR1 LNHDA and CDR2 SQIVND (reference sequence). The CDR3 has 15 amino acids.

The chain recombines TRBV19 with TRBJ1-2, with TRBD1 identical over 9 bases. Germline trimming cut 5 bases from V and 3 bases from J; bases unmatched to any gene: 1. The germline CDR1 and CDR2 sequences are LNHDA and SQIVND (reference sequence). This CDR3 comprises 13 residues. The CDR3, as DNA: TGTGCCAGTAGTGACAGGGGGTACTATGGCTACACCTTC. Its protein product is CASSDRGYYGYTF.

The CDR3 loop is CASSRRLAGAGETQYF. CDR3 DNA sequence: TGTGCCAGCAGCCGCCGACTAGCGGGAGCGGGAGAGACCCAGTACTTC. The chain combines TRBV7-7 with TRBJ2-5; TRBD2 agrees at 12 bases. The CDR3 spans 16 residues. The ends lost 5 bases at V and 4 bases at J; junction bases unmatched: 8. From germline, CDR1 is SSHAT and CDR2 FNYEAQ (reference sequence). The complete variable domain, with remaining parts taken from reference TRBV7-7 and TRBJ2-5, reads GAGVSQSPRYKVTKRGQDVTLRCDPISSHATLYWYQQALGQGPEFLTYFNYEAQPDKSGLPSDRFSAERPEGSISTLTIQRTEQRDSAMYRCASSRRLAGAGETQYFGPGTRLLVL.

The genes are TRBV11-2 and TRBJ2-1; TRBD2 aligns across 11 bases. This CDR3 comprises 16 residues. With V trimmed by 5 bases and J by 6 bases, 9 bases remained unmatched. Germline loops: CDR1 SGHAT, CDR2 FQNNGV. The CDR3 nucleotides are TGTGCCAGCAGCCCGAGACTAGCGGGAAAGGGCAATGAGCAGTTCTTC. Translating gives CASSPRLAGKGNEQFF.

The rearrangement joins TRBV6-1 to TRBJ2-1; TRBD1 agrees at 10 bases. CDR1 MNHNS and CDR2 SASEGT come from the germline V gene. V trimming: 6 bases; J trimming: 8 bases; junction bases outside the gene matches: 10. The CDR3 is made up of 15 amino acids. CDR3 loop: CASRRGQGTLDEQFF. CDR3 bases: TGTGCCAGCAGGAGGGGACAGGGGACCTTGGATGAGCAGTTCTTC.

CDR3 nucleotides: TGCAGCGCCGGGACTAGCGGTTACAATGAGCAGTTCTTC. Protein product: CSAGTSGYNEQFF. V is TRBV29-1 and J is TRBJ2-1, with 11 bases aligning to TRBD2. CDR3 length: 13 amino acids. CDR1 is SQVTM and CDR2 is ANQGSEA in the germline V gene. V dropped 7 bases and J dropped 4; count of bases not matched to a gene: 3.

This clone showed up just once. The V call is TRBV6-5, the J call TRBJ1-1, with 7 bases aligning to TRBD1. V was pared by 5 bases and J by 8 bases, with 8 bases of the junction left unmatched. The CDR3 runs to 13 residues. Per the germline V gene, CDR1 is MNHEY and CDR2 is SVGAGI. The CDR3 region is CASSRRQGGEAFF. The CDR3 DNA reads as TGTGCCAGCAGTCGGCGACAAGGGGGCGAAGCTTTCTTT.

V usage is TRBV28 and J usage is TRBJ1-4; 8 bases align to TRBD1. CDR1 is MDHEN, CDR2 SYDVKM, per germline. This CDR3 comprises 16 residues. The J segment lost 5 bases and the V segment lost 8 bases, leaving 13 bases of the junction unmatched. CDR3 residues: CASGRQGLLRNEKLFF. CDR3 DNA: TGTGCCAGCGGGAGACAGGGGCTCCTCCGAAATGAAAAACTGTTTTTT.

V usage is TRBV4-1 and J usage is TRBJ2-3, with 8 bases aligning to TRBD2. Germline lookup yields CDR1 MGHRA and CDR2 YSYEKL. Losses at the gene ends were 0 bases for V and 8 bases for J; bases not matched to a gene: 13. This CDR3 has 17 amino acids. The DNA of the CDR3 is TGCGCCAGCAGCCAAGAAGGGACTCCCGGGAGGGTAGCTACGCAGTATTTT. This codes for CASSQEGTPGRVATQYF.

The chain carries TRBV5-1 and TRBJ2-6; tentatively, D is TRBD1 (5 bases). The V end lost 0 bases, the J end lost 2 bases, and 12 bases lay between the germline ends. There are 17 residues in the CDR3. Germline CDR1 is SGHRS and CDR2 is YFSETQ. CDR3 sequence (DNA): TGCGCCAGCAGCTTGGTTCTACAGGCCCCTGGGGCCAACGTCCTGACTTTC. It codes for CASSLVLQAPGANVLTF.